This entry describes one T cell receptor beta chain. The antigen it recognizes is unknown. No qualities accompany the bases; no much larger clone lies one base away. The entry originates in a study of blood T cell repertoires in COVID-19 (dated by TCRdb to about 2020). Background for the entire study: Samples from collaborators originated in the United States, Italy and Spain and spanned both the acute and convalescent phases of COVID-19. The prospective study material was composed of cDNA or gDNA derived from T cells, B-cell-depleted T cells, or PBMCs. Subjects who had been exposed to COVID-19, were actively infected with it, or had recovered from it provided the deeply sampled blood TCRbeta repertoires that made up the dataset. The repertoires were made available in a free public database intended to serve as a resource for research on the immune response to SARS-CoV-2. The samples were drawn from the first 160 participants of the ongoing ImmuneRACE study and from 1,254 subjects provided by 6 global collaborators. The sample metadata nearly always contained a de-identified subject ID, COVID-19 status, age in years and sex. HLA class I and class II types, where available, came from metadata supplied by the sample provider rather than from assay-based typing.

TCRbeta CDR3 regions were amplified from genomic DNA using the immunoSEQ Assay, a bias-controlled multiplex PCR. The original methods were these. The number of nucleated cells in each sample was estimated by amplification of reference gene primers within the assay. To quantify the absolute abundance of each unique TCRbeta CDR3 rearrangement, sequence reads were collapsed and filtered. For each sample, productive Simpson clonality was calculated as the square root of Simpson's diversity index over productive rearrangements. TCRdb carries this immuneACCESS record with in-frame sequences only. Its versions omit some clonotypes, under half of them owing to an unresolved V gene in the studies checked, with the rest unexplained. Clone size and the V and J calls come from that table; the DNA yielded D and trimming. Present in this sample are about 150,000 clones, 87% of which were seen just once. 2% to 2.5% of the sample goes to the ten largest clones.

Collaborating institutions collected whole blood in K2EDTA tubes following their own protocols. For TCRbeta analysis, collaborators shipped samples as frozen whole blood, isolated PBMCs, or DNA extracted from either of those sample types. Paper-wide results and their limitations: The quantity of clinical and demographic metadata differed by source and by participant and was supplied without curation.

Inclusive of the bounding cysteine and phenylalanine, the CDR3 is 15 residues long. Just CDR3 DNA is preserved here, 45 bases in frame from base 1. V gives up 3 bases and J gives up 7 bases, and the segment between their germline ends measures 15 bases. CDR1 and CDR2, per the germline V gene (reference sequence), are MNHEY and SMNVEV. The origin of this receptor is a man aged 50-59 years with active COVID-19. The material sequenced was peripheral blood. This chain is built from TRBV27 and TRBJ1-4, with TRBD1 tentatively as D gene (5 bases match). Read as DNA, the sequence is TGTGCCAGCAGTTTTACGGGGGTTCGGGGTGAAAAACTGTTTTTT. Protein translation: CASSFTGVRGEKLFF.